The T cell receptor beta chain described here comes from a study of low-dose radiotherapy and immunotherapy resistance in tumors. Study at large: A total of 13 Gy over 26 weeks was given to Cohort 2 as 1 Gy per fraction every two weeks.

Both TCRalpha and TCRbeta chains were reverse transcribed with V-gene-specific primers. Using a constant-region primer together with a V-primer adapter, TCRs were subjected to roughly 20 PCR cycles of amplification. Via MiXCR, TCRdb re-called the reads, giving one row per CDR3 protein. The profile shows around 7,100 distinct CDR3 sequences, roughly 50% of them singletons. Trimming cost V 7 bases and J 2 bases, with 15 bases left between them. This CDR3 has 16 amino acids. The chain combines TRBV12-3 or TRBV12-4 with TRBJ2-6, with a possible D match to TRBD1 (5 bases). The TCR originated in a human donor with advanced metastatic prostate, ovarian, gallbladder or colorectal cancer (not recorded which). This table probably holds off-target reads from a library built for another chain. DNA of the CDR3: TGTGCCAGCATTCAGGGTCTCTACACTGGGGCCAACGTCCTGACTTTC. Residues: CASIQGLYTGANVLTF.